Sequencing of this T cell receptor beta chain was carried out in a study of CD8 T cells in Susac syndrome. Trimming took 1 base from V and 8 from J; bases not matched to a gene: 8. The V gene's germline CDR1 is LGHNA and CDR2 YSLEER. This CDR3 region has 16 residues. The TEMRA cells underwent FACS enrichment, while the CD8+ and CD4+ T cells underwent negative isolation. Random hexamers were used to reverse transcribe an amount of about 0.45 to 1 ug RNA. TCRdb processed the immunoSEQ multiplex PCR reads anew with MiXCR; each CDR3 protein has one entry. This table holds about 160,000 distinct CDR3 sequences, roughly 95% found once. To note about this clonotype: Its antigen is as yet unknown.

Overall study findings and caveats: The study admitted that it had a relatively small number of individuals in its TCR sequencing and HLA analysis.

The genes are TRBV4-3 and TRBJ2-1, with 10 bases identical to TRBD2. The clonotype was recovered from a human donor with multiple sclerosis. The sample consisted of CD4+ T cells from PBMCs. CDR3: CASSQGPSGRGDEQFF. The CDR3 bases are TGCGCCAGCAGCCAAGGCCCTAGCGGGAGAGGTGATGAGCAGTTCTTC.